This T cell receptor beta chain appears in the sequencing data of a study of T cells of healthy individuals. Losses at the gene ends were 6 bases for V and 1 base for J; bases not matched to a gene: 11. The length of the CDR3 is 16 residues. One entry per CDR3 protein results from TCRdb running MiXCR on the 5' RACE reads. The sample holds some 39,000 distinct CDR3 sequences, 3.5% to 5.5% seen once. The sequence was collected from a human donor in good health. The V call is TRBV12-3 or TRBV12-4, the J call TRBJ2-7, with 8 bases that match TRBD1. CDR3 nucleotide sequence: TGTGCCAGCAGCCCCGACAGGGGCGCCTCTTCCTACGAGCAGTACTTC. Translation: CASSPDRGASSYEQYF.